What follows are 8 T cell receptor beta chains derived from one specimen sequenced in a study of blood T cell repertoires in COVID-19. Produced via immunoSEQ multiplex PCR; TCRdb's table is partial and in-frame only. This table has 200,000 to 300,000 clones, 88% appearing once. Sequenced input: PBMCs or T cells enriched from blood (not recorded which). The receptors come from a woman aged 40 to 50 with acute COVID-19.

This chain connects TRBV10-3 to TRBJ2-7; D is unclear. Germline V gene data show CDR1 as ENHRY and CDR2 as SYGVKD. V dropped 0 bases and J dropped 5 bases, with 5 bases sitting between them. The CDR3 loop spans 12 amino acids. CDR3 sequence (DNA): TGTGCCATCAGTGAGTCGGCACACGAGCAGTACTTC. This gives the protein CAISESAHEQYF.

This clone was recorded only once. The chain has TRBV5-1 and TRBJ2-3, with 9 nucleotides matching TRBD1. The germline V gene has CDR1 SGHRS and CDR2 YFSETQ. This CDR3 is 16 amino acids long. The trim removed 0 bases at V and 3 bases at J, leaving 5 bases unmatched. DNA for the CDR3: TGCGCCAGCAGCTTGGACCCCGGGACAGGGACAGATACGCAGTATTTT. It is translated as CASSLDPGTGTDTQYF.

The J gene is TRBJ2-5, the V gene TRBV2; D gene unclear. From germline, CDR1 is SNHLY and CDR2 FYNNEI. This CDR3 has 15 amino acids. Deletions cut 0 bases from V and 5 bases from J, with 13 bases between. The CDR3 region has the DNA TGTGCCAGCAGTGAAGCAGGCGTGGGCCGGGAGACCCAGTACTTC. This sequence encodes CASSEAGVGRETQYF. The full variable domain, completed using reference TRBV2 and TRBJ2-5, is EPEVTQTPSHQVTQMGQEVILRCVPISNHLYFYWYRQILGQKVEFLVSFYNNEISEKSEIFDDQFSVERPDGSNFTLKIRSTKLEDSAMYFCASSEAGVGRETQYFGPGTRLLVL.

The chain combines TRBV30 with TRBJ2-2, with D unclear. V was clipped by 0 bases and J by 6 bases, with 8 bases between them. The CDR3 spans 13 residues. CDR1 is GTSNPN, CDR2 SVGIG, per germline (reference sequence). This chain's CDR3 is CAWSVLTSGELFF. DNA for the CDR3: TGTGCCTGGAGTGTACTAACTTCCGGGGAGCTGTTTTTT.

This clone showed up just a few times. The chain carries TRBV7-2 and TRBJ2-3; 8 bases fit TRBD2. This CDR3 region has 18 residues. V gave up 1 base and J gave up 4 bases; unmatched junction bases: 13. In germline, CDR1 is SGHTA, CDR2 FQGNSA. CDR3 bases: TGTGCCAGCAGCTTAGAGCGGACTAGCTCGAGCCCTCCAGATACGCAGTATTTT. This gives the protein CASSLERTSSSPPDTQYF. The full variable domain, with the rest looked up from reference TRBV7-2 and TRBJ2-3, is GAGVSQSPSNKVTEKGKDVELRCDPISGHTALYWYRQSLGQGLEFLIYFQGNSAPDKSGLPSDRFSAERTGGSVSTLTIQRTQQEDSAVYLCASSLERTSSSPPDTQYFGPGTRLTVL.

The chain is built from TRBV19 and TRBJ1-2; 11 bases are shared with TRBD1. The CDR3 covers 17 residues. V was pared by 4 bases and J by 0 bases, with 7 bases of the junction left unmatched. The germline gives CDR1 LNHDA, CDR2 SQIVND (reference sequence). CDR3 DNA: TGTGCCAGTAGTACCCGGACAGGGGGCGAAGCTAACTATGGCTACACCTTC. The encoded protein is CASSTRTGGEANYGYTF.

The gene calls are TRBV7-8 and TRBJ2-1, with 9 bases that match TRBD2. Germline V gene lookup returns CDR1 SGHVS and CDR2 FQNEAQ. Germline trimming cut 5 bases from V and 1 base from J; bases unmatched to any gene: 12. The CDR3 contains 18 residues. The CDR3 sequence is CASSQRLFAGGSYNEQFF. CDR3 nucleotides: TGTGCCAGCAGCCAACGCCTATTCGCGGGAGGGTCCTACAATGAGCAGTTCTTC.

This chain joins TRBV7-2 and TRBJ1-2, with TRBD1 as a possible D gene (5 bases). CDR1 and CDR2 from the germline V gene are SGHTA and FQGNSA. The CDR3 spans 14 residues. Trimming took 3 bases from V and 3 from J, leaving 11 bases between them. CDR3 in DNA: TGTGCCAGCAGCTTCTCAGGGAGGGACTATGGCTACACCTTC. It is translated as CASSFSGRDYGYTF.